This T cell receptor beta chain was identified during a study of T cells in Graves' hyperthyroidism and ophthalmopathy. Concerning this clonotype itself: This sequence may be a read error, since a much larger clone differs from it by one base.

The CDR3 extends over 16 amino acids. Germline assignment: CDR1 SNHLY and CDR2 FYNNEI. It was RNA transcripts that yielded the amplified TCR beta CDR3 regions. The primer set for the first-round RT-PCR of the TCR CDR3 was HTBI. TCRdb re-called the multiplex PCR reads with MiXCR, one entry per CDR3 protein. This table holds around 600,000 distinct CDR3 sequences, around 15% found once. This sequence was found in a woman aged 45-59 years with Graves' ophthalmopathy. Sequenced sample: blood. This chain links TRBV2 with TRBJ2-1; maybe TRBD2 (5 bases). The CDR3 loop is CASRFPTRASYNERFF. CDR3 coding DNA: TGTGCCAGCAGGTTCCCCACTAGGGCCTCTTACAATGAGCGGTTCTTC.